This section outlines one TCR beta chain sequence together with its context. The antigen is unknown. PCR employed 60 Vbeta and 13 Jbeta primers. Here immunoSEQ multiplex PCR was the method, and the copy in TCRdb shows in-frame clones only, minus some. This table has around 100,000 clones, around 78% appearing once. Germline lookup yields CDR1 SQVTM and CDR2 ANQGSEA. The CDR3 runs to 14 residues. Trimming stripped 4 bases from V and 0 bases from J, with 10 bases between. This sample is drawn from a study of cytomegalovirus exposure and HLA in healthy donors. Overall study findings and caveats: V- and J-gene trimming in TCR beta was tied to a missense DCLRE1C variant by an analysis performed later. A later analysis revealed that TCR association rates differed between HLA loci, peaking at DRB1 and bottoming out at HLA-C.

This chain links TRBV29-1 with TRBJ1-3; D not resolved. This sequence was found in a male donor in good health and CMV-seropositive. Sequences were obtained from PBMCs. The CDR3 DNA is TGCAGCGTTGTGGCCGGAGTCTCTGGAAACACCATATATTTT. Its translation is CSVVAGVSGNTIYF. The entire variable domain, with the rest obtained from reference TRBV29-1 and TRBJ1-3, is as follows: SAVISQKPSRDICQRGTSLTIQCQVDSQVTMMFWYRQQPGQSLTLIATANQGSEATYESGFVIDKFPISRPNLTFSTLTVSNMSPEDSSIYLCSVVAGVSGNTIYFGEGSWLTVV.